Following are 27 T cell receptor beta chains from one sample sequenced in a study of CD8+ T cells in alopecia areata. cDNA reverse transcribed from extracted RNA served as the sequencing template. The assay was immunoSEQ multiplex PCR, and TCRdb's table has in-frame clones only and misses some. The table lists about 180,000 clones, 63% of them singletons. The sample here was CD4+ T cells sorted from blood, taken at week 0. The receptors originated from a human donor with alopecia areata.

This rearrangement joins TRBV5-1 to TRBJ2-5; a weak D match, TRBD1 (6 bases). Germline V lookup: CDR1 SGHRS, CDR2 YFSETQ. Trimming cost V 4 bases and J 0 bases, with 7 bases left between them. The CDR3 has 13 amino acids. CDR3 DNA: TGCGCCAGCAGCCCAGGGGACCAAGAGACCCAGTACTTC. Its translation: CASSPGDQETQYF.

The J gene is TRBJ1-5, the V gene TRBV4-3, with D uncertain. CDR1 and CDR2 (germline): LGHNA, YSLEER. The CDR3 covers 17 residues. Between the trimmed V and J ends, which lost 0 bases and 6 bases, there was a span of 18 bases. CDR3 bases: TGCGCCAGCAGCCAAGAATTCTCCAGGACCAATCTTCAGCCCCAGCATTTT. Protein: CASSQEFSRTNLQPQHF.

This clone was counted only a few times. The chain is built from TRBV2 and TRBJ2-2, with 9 bases identical to TRBD2. Germline lookup yields CDR1 SNHLY and CDR2 FYNNEI. The V segment lost 7 bases and the J segment 1 base; nucleotides outside the gene matches: 4. This CDR3 has 15 residues. The CDR3 DNA sequence: TGTGCCAGCAAACGACTAGCGGAGAACACCGGGGAGCTGTTTTTT. Residues: CASKRLAENTGELFF.

This rearrangement joins TRBV15 to TRBJ1-5, with D uncertain. The length of the CDR3 is 15 residues. The germline gives CDR1 LNHNV, CDR2 YYDKDF (reference sequence). The V and J ends lost 3 bases and 1 base respectively, with 10 bases between them. CDR3 residues: CATSRSGNSNQPQHF. The CDR3, as DNA: TGTGCCACCAGCAGGTCCGGGAACAGCAATCAGCCCCAGCATTTT.

The gene calls are TRBV4-3 and TRBJ1-6, with D possibly being TRBD1 (6 bases). CDR3 size: 15 residues. V was trimmed by 6 bases and J by 9 bases, leaving 18 bases between them. Germline lookup yields CDR1 LGHNA and CDR2 YSLEER. The DNA for the CDR3 is TGCGCCAGCAGTGAGAACACAGGGCCGGGTTCACCCCTCCACTTT. Translating it yields CASSENTGPGSPLHF.

The chain is built from TRBV5-1 and TRBJ2-3; 8 nucleotides align to TRBD1. Germline V gives CDR1 SGHRS, CDR2 YFSETQ. V was clipped by 0 bases and J by 7 bases; unmatched bases: 7. This CDR3 contains 15 residues. CDR3 region: CASSLEGQVGHTQYF. The CDR3 nucleotides are TGCGCCAGCAGCTTGGAGGGACAGGTCGGACATACGCAGTATTTT.

The chain couples TRBV20-1 to TRBJ1-2; the D is unclear. The CDR3 extends over 11 amino acids. The germline V gene encodes CDR1 DFQATT and CDR2 SNEGSKA (reference sequence). Deletions cut 3 bases from V and 4 bases from J, with 6 bases between. The CDR3, as DNA: TGCAGTGCTAGGGGGAGCTATGGCTACACCTTC. This translates into CSARGSYGYTF.

The chain is built from TRBV6-6 and TRBJ1-6, with D unresolved. Germline CDR1 MNHNY, CDR2 SVGAGI (reference sequence). The CDR3 covers 14 residues. Trimming took 8 bases from V and 5 from J, leaving 13 bases between them. Written as DNA, the CDR3 is TGTGCCAGCTACGACCGGGTAGATAATTCACCCCTCCACTTT. This gives the protein CASYDRVDNSPLHF.

This chain joins TRBV2 and TRBJ2-7; TRBD1 might be the D (6 bases). CDR3 size: 14 residues. Germline V gene data show CDR1 as SNHLY and CDR2 as FYNNEI. V shed 6 bases and J shed 0 bases, with 12 bases lying between them. The CDR3 region is CASRRTESSYEQYF. The CDR3 region has the DNA TGTGCCAGCAGGCGGACAGAGAGCTCCTACGAGCAGTACTTC.

The chain uses TRBV5-6 and TRBJ2-6, with D perhaps being TRBD1 or TRBD2 (5 bases each). CDR1 and CDR2 (germline): SGHDT, YYEEEE. With 2 bases removed from V and 12 bases from J, the gap between germline ends came to 18 bases. This CDR3 comprises 15 residues. CDR3 residues: CASSFNDYDSGVLTF. CDR3 bases: TGTGCCAGCAGCTTCAACGACTATGACAGCGGCGTCCTGACTTTC.

The chain couples TRBV30 to TRBJ1-2, with D unclear. CDR1 and CDR2 (germline): GTSNPN, SVGIG (reference sequence). The CDR3 runs 14 residues. Trimming removed 0 bases from V and 10 bases from J, with 18 bases in between. The DNA of the CDR3 is TGTGCCTGGAGTGTAGTGGCGAAGGTCGGTGACTACACCTTC. This translates into CAWSVVAKVGDYTF.

This clone appeared many times. V gene TRBV7-2 combines with J gene TRBJ2-3; 10 bases fit TRBD2. V trimming: 2 bases; J trimming: 9 bases; junction bases outside the gene matches: 5. This CDR3 spans 14 amino acids. The V gene's germline CDR1 is SGHTA and CDR2 FQGNSA. This CDR3 reads CASSLPPTSGTQYF. The DNA of the CDR3 is TGTGCCAGCAGCTTACCCCCGACTAGCGGGACGCAGTATTTT.

The rearrangement uses TRBV19 and TRBJ1-5, with D perhaps matching TRBD1 (5 bases). The CDR3 is made up of 15 amino acids. The germline V gene encodes CDR1 LNHDA and CDR2 SQIVND (reference sequence). The ends were cut back, 7 bases at V and 0 bases at J, with 13 bases in the middle. The CDR3 DNA sequence: TGTGCCAGTAAGCGGGACGACGTTAGCAATCAGCCCCAGCATTTT. This codes for CASKRDDVSNQPQHF.

The chain uses TRBV5-1 and TRBJ2-5; D may correspond to TRBD1 or TRBD2 (5 bases each). The germline V gene has CDR1 SGHRS and CDR2 YFSETQ. This CDR3 spans 14 amino acids. Trimming stripped 3 bases from V and 9 bases from J, with 18 bases between. CDR3 in amino acids: CASSSGPTMGAQYF. The CDR3 coding sequence is TGCGCCAGCAGCTCGGGACCCACCATGGGGGCCCAGTACTTC.

The chain links TRBV29-1 to TRBJ2-5; D is tentatively TRBD1 or TRBD2 (5 bases each). Germline values: CDR1 SQVTM, CDR2 ANQGSEA. Trimming stripped 6 bases from V and 1 base from J, with 9 bases between. The CDR3 totals 12 residues. DNA of the CDR3: TGCAGCGTCTGGGACCTCCAAGAGACCCAGTACTTC. This codes for CSVWDLQETQYF.

The J gene is TRBJ1-6, the V gene TRBV2; D is unresolved. The length of the CDR3 is 14 residues. V was pared by 8 bases and J by 4 bases, with 12 bases between. Germline V gene sequence: CDR1 SNHLY, CDR2 FYNNEI. The CDR3 nucleotides read TGTGCCAGCGCTAGAAGAGATTATAATTCACCCCTCCACTTT. It is translated as CASARRDYNSPLHF.

The chain couples TRBV12-5 to TRBJ2-1; TRBD1 might be the D (6 bases). CDR3 length: 15 residues. Germline CDR1 LGHNT, CDR2 FRNRAP. V dropped 2 bases and J dropped 10 bases, with 18 bases sitting between them. The CDR3 DNA sequence: TGTGCTAGTGGTTTGAGCAGGGGCGGCTGGGAGGAGCAGTTCTTC. Translating it yields CASGLSRGGWEEQFF.

This chain connects TRBV4-3 to TRBJ2-7; 9 bases match TRBD1. This CDR3 spans 15 amino acids. V lost 6 bases to trimming and J lost 3 bases; unmatched junction nucleotides: 9. Germline-derived CDR1 and CDR2 are LGHNA and YSLEER. The CDR3: CASSRTGGDGYEQYF. CDR3 nucleotides: TGCGCCAGCAGTCGCACAGGGGGCGACGGCTACGAGCAGTACTTC.

The genes are TRBV7-8 and TRBJ2-3; D remains unclear. The germline V gene encodes CDR1 SGHVS and CDR2 FQNEAQ. This CDR3 is built from 20 residues. V was clipped by 4 bases and J by 2 bases, with 28 bases between them. The CDR3 sequence is CASSSSDHLFSPSDTDTQYF. CDR3 nucleotides: TGTGCCAGCAGCTCCTCCGACCACCTCTTCTCCCCTAGTGACACAGATACGCAGTATTTT.

In its sample, this clone was seen once. The chain carries TRBV4-3 and TRBJ2-3, with 9 nucleotides matching TRBD2. The CDR3 covers 17 residues. Germline V gene lookup returns CDR1 LGHNA and CDR2 YSLEER. V lost 1 base to trimming and J lost 6 bases; unmatched junction nucleotides: 11. CDR3 in DNA: TGCGCCAGCAGCCAAGGTCTGGGCGGGGGGGCCTCTGATACGCAGTATTTT. It encodes CASSQGLGGGASDTQYF.

This clone occurred a few times. This chain joins TRBV29-1 and TRBJ1-1, with D uncertain. The CDR3 contains 14 residues. The V end was cut by 7 bases, the J end by 2 bases, with 17 bases between. Germline CDR1 is SQVTM and CDR2 is ANQGSEA. The CDR3 loop reads CSAFGPLINTEAFF. CDR3 nucleotide sequence: TGCAGCGCTTTCGGACCCCTAATTAACACTGAAGCTTTCTTT.

The gene calls are TRBV29-1 and TRBJ2-7, with D tentatively TRBD1 (5 bases). Germline assignment: CDR1 SQVTM and CDR2 ANQGSEA. This CDR3 region has 12 residues. V lost 4 bases and J lost 3, with 10 bases in between. In DNA form, the CDR3 reads TGCAGCGTTGGACAGTCGCTCTACGAGCAGTACTTC. This translates into CSVGQSLYEQYF.

The table lists this clone with a few counts. The chain couples TRBV11-2 to TRBJ1-6; D is uncertain. This CDR3 has 14 residues. Germline-derived CDR1 and CDR2 are SGHAT and FQNNGV. Trimming cost V 3 bases and J 8 bases, with 11 bases left between them. CDR3 protein: CASSLLSQDSPLHF. CDR3 nucleotide sequence: TGTGCCAGCAGCTTGTTGTCCCAGGATTCACCCCTCCACTTT.

CDR3 region: CASSFISGELFF. In nucleotides, the CDR3 is TGCGCCAGCAGCTTTATCTCCGGGGAGCTGTTTTTT. The V call is TRBV5-1, the J call TRBJ2-2; D unclear. From germline, CDR1 is SGHRS and CDR2 YFSETQ. With 2 bases removed from V and 6 bases from J, the gap between germline ends came to 5 bases. This CDR3 spans 12 amino acids.

In DNA form, the CDR3 reads TGCAGCGTGGGGACAGGGGCGAGTGGCTACACCTTC. Protein product: CSVGTGASGYTF. The chain has TRBV29-1 and TRBJ1-2; TRBD1 matches at 10 bases. The CDR3 extends over 12 amino acids. Per the germline V gene, CDR1 is SQVTM and CDR2 is ANQGSEA. J was trimmed by 7 bases and V by 6 bases; bases with no gene match: 5.

In its sample, this clone was seen a few times. The V call is TRBV4-1, the J call TRBJ2-5, with 11 bases identical to TRBD2. Germline loops: CDR1 MGHRA, CDR2 YSYEKL. The CDR3 sequence is 15 residues long. Trimming removed 4 bases from V and 5 bases from J; junction bases left unmatched: 6. The CDR3 here is CASSPGLADKETQYF. The DNA for the CDR3 is TGCGCCAGCAGCCCGGGACTAGCGGATAAGGAGACCCAGTACTTC.

The gene calls are TRBV27 and TRBJ1-2, with D tentatively TRBD1 (6 bases). V was shortened by 2 bases and J by 8 bases, with 9 bases between the two germline ends. Germline CDR1 MNHEY, CDR2 SMNVEV (reference sequence). The CDR3 runs 12 residues. CDR3 amino acids: CASSLKGEGYTF. The DNA for the CDR3 is TGTGCCAGCAGTTTAAAGGGGGAAGGCTACACCTTC.